This T cell receptor (beta chain) appears in the sequencing data of a study of cytomegalovirus exposure and HLA in healthy donors. Findings and caveats of the study: The later analysis indicated that the majority of CMV-associated TCR beta chains appeared HLA-restricted. Most likely, a cluster of highly shared sequence variants arose as a sequencing artifact.

It was with 60 Vbeta and 13 Jbeta primers that the PCR ran. Profiling relied on immunoSEQ multiplex PCR, and the TCRdb table lists in-frame clones only, not all of them. The sample has roughly 100,000 clones, 71% seen once. The V end lost 6 bases, the J end lost 4 bases, and 15 bases lay between the germline ends. Germline CDR1 reads LNHDA; CDR2 reads SQIVND (reference sequence). CDR3 length: 15 residues. The count of this clone is one. The antigen is undetermined. This sequence originates from a female donor in good health and CMV-seronegative. The sample was PBMCs. V is TRBV19 and J is TRBJ2-2; the D gene is possibly TRBD1 (6 bases). CDR3 bases: TGTGCCAGTAGATCCCCCAAGGACAGCACCGGGGAGCTGTTTTTT. It is translated as CASRSPKDSTGELFF.